This paragraph covers one T cell receptor beta chain sequence. The data originate from a study of blood T cell repertoires in COVID-19. In the study overall: Collection of acute and convalescent COVID-19 samples took place in the United States, Italy and Spain. Nucleic acid was either cDNA or gDNA, and it came from T cells, B-cell-depleted T cells, or PBMCs.

Produced via immunoSEQ multiplex PCR; TCRdb's table is partial and in-frame only. The sample lists roughly 53,000 clones; about 89% were seen once. There are 14 residues in the CDR3. Germline V gene lookup returns CDR1 MDHEN and CDR2 SYDVKM. Trimming left V 2 bases short and J 8 bases short, with 15 bases between. V is TRBV28 and J is TRBJ1-2, with TRBD1 as a possible D gene (6 bases). The sequenced material came from peripheral blood. This receptor was taken from a woman aged 80 or over with COVID-19, enrolled during active disease. The CDR3 protein is CASSLGGAMNGYTF. The CDR3 DNA reads TGTGCCAGCAGTTTAGGGGGGGCAATGAACGGCTACACCTTC.